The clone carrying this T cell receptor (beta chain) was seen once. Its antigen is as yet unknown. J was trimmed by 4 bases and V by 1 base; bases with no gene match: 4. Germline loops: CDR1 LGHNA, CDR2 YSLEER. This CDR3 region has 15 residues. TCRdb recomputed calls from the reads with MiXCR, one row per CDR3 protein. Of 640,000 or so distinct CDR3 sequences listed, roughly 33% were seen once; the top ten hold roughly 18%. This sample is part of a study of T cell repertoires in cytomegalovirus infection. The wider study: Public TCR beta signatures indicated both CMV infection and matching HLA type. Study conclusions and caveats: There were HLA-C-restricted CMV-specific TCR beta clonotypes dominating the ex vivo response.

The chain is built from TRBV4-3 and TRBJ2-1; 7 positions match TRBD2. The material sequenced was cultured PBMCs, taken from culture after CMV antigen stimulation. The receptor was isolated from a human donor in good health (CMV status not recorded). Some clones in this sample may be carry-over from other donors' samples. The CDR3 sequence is CASSQGPAGYNEQFF. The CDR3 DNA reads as TGCGCCAGCAGCCAAGGCCCAGCGGGATACAATGAGCAGTTCTTC.